This T cell receptor (beta chain) was retrieved from a study of vaccination effects on CD4 cells after COVID-19. Turning to the study itself: The cohort was immunized with two doses of either the BNT162b2 or mRNA-1273 vaccine. Study-level findings and limits: The study, lacking early post-infection timepoints, had few convalescent patients.

Clones were read by immunoSEQ multiplex PCR, and TCRdb kept only the in-frame ones, dropping some. The data contain about 38,000 clones, around 67% of them singletons. On this clone: Its antigen is currently unknown.

V lost 2 bases and J lost 4; bases outside the gene matches: 6. CDR3 length: 16 amino acids. Germline V lookup: CDR1 SGHRS, CDR2 YFSETQ. ViraFEST assay sequencing came after antigen-specific CD4+ T cells were expanded with viral peptide pools. CD4+ T cell isolation took place after 10 days of culture. Testing of the vaccine recipients showed negative nucleocapsid antibodies and no prior SARS-CoV-2 infection. It was with about 10 IU/ml IL-2 and around 10 ug/ml peptides that some 1.8 million PBMC per well were cultured. The chain is built from TRBV5-1 and TRBJ2-1; TRBD2 matches 10 bases. The clonotype originates from a human donor who received a COVID-19 vaccine. Specimen: CD4+ T cells from PBMCs cultured with SARS-CoV-2 spike peptides, collected before COVID-19 vaccination. The CDR3 nucleotides are TGCGCCAGCAGCTTTCAGGGGACTAGCGTGTACAATGAGCAGTTCTTC. Translating gives CASSFQGTSVYNEQFF.